This T cell receptor (beta chain) appears in the sequencing data of a study of T cells after yellow fever vaccination. Turning to the study itself: In the case of low-cell-number fractions, SMART-Seq v4 Ultra Low Input was used for preparation. Overall study results and limits: Once the booster was given, most primary-vaccination clones reappeared, at over 95% for CD4 and more than 85% for CD8. Compared with primary, the secondary response was weaker and peaked at day 5, not 15.

TCR cDNA was made by 5'RACE template switching, adding a universal primer site and UMIs. TCRdb re-analysed the 5' RACE reads in MiXCR, keeping a single row per CDR3 protein. Seen here are around 300,000 distinct CDR3 sequences, roughly 4.3% observed once, and the top ten hold around 25%. This CDR3 comprises 14 residues. V was shortened by 0 bases and J by 0 bases, with 8 bases between the two germline ends. Germline V gene lookup returns CDR1 DFQATT and CDR2 SNEGSKA (reference sequence). This clonotype was seen more than once but under ten times. Its specificity is unknown. The sample in question was PBMCs, obtained 5 days after the yellow fever booster vaccination. The chain links TRBV20-1 to TRBJ2-5; unclear D gene. The origin of this receptor is a man between 18 and 35 years old who received the YFV17D yellow fever vaccine. In nucleotides, the CDR3 is TGCAGTGCTAGAGATTGGGCAGACCAAGAGACCCAGTACTTC. It yields the protein CSARDWADQETQYF.